This TCR beta chain was sequenced for a study of cytomegalovirus exposure and HLA in healthy donors. As regards this clone: What it recognizes is unknown.

Overall study results and limits: A later analysis showed HLA-associated TCR beta chains outstripping equally common others in clonal expansion. Specificity for CMV antigens was confirmed in vitro for three of the CMV-associated chains. Earlier analysis looked at TCR beta V segments, and most were productive about 87% or about 30% of the time.

The PCR employed 60 Vbeta primers together with 13 Jbeta primers. The assay was immunoSEQ multiplex PCR, and TCRdb's table has in-frame clones only and misses some. Among about 140,000 clones, approximately 82% were seen once, and the ten largest hold 1.4% to 1.5%. Germline assignment: CDR1 SGHRS and CDR2 YFSETQ. V lost 0 bases and J lost 2; bases outside the gene matches: 3. The CDR3 is made up of 15 amino acids. The chain links TRBV5-1 to TRBJ1-1; 8 nucleotides match TRBD1. This clonotype was obtained from a man aged 25 to 45 in good health and CMV-seropositive. Sequenced: PBMCs. CDR3 loop: CASSLAGTGNTEAFF. The CDR3 coding sequence is TGCGCCAGCAGCTTGGCTGGGACAGGTAACACTGAAGCTTTCTTT. The variable domain in full, with the rest retrieved from reference TRBV5-1 and TRBJ1-1, is KAGVTQTPRYLIKTRGQQVTLSCSPISGHRSVSWYQQTPGQGLQFLFEYFSETQRNKGNFPGRFSGRQFSNSRSEMNVSTLELGDSALYLCASSLAGTGNTEAFFGQGTRLTVV.